Sequencing of this TCR beta chain was carried out in a study of graft-versus-host responses after intestinal transplantation. Overall study: Anti-thymocyte globulin induction, then tacrolimus and steroids for about three years, went to all recipients.

The repertoire was sequenced with immunoSEQ multiplex PCR; TCRdb's copy has only in-frame clones and lacks some. The sample includes 50,000 to 75,000 clones, around 90% of them seen just once. The germline V gene encodes CDR1 SQVTM and CDR2 ANQGSEA. CDR3 length equals 14 residues. With V trimmed by 6 bases and J by 3 bases, 11 bases remained unmatched. Processing was applied to graft tissue in order to liberate intraepithelial and lamina propria lymphocytes. The material was ileum tissue, obtained 350 to 400 days after transplant. V gene TRBV29-1 combines with J gene TRBJ2-7; the match to TRBD1 covers 7 bases. The origin of this receptor is a human patient who received an intestinal transplant, so some T cells may come from the graft donor. The CDR3 region is CSVGTDKNLYEQYF. The CDR3 nucleotides are TGCAGCGTCGGGACAGACAAAAACCTCTACGAGCAGTACTTC.